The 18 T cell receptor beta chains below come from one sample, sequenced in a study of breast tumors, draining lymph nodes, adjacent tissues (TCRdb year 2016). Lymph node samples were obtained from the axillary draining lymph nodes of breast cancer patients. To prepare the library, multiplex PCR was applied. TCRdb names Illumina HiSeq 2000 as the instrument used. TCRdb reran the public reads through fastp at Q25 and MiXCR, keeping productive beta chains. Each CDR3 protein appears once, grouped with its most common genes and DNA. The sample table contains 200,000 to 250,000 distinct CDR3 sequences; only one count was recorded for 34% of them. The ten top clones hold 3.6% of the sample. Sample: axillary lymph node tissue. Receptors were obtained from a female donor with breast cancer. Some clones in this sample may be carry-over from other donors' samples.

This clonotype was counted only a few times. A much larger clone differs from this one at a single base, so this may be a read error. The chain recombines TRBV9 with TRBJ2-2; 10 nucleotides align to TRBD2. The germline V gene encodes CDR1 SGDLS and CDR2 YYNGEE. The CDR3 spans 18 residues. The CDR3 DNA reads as TGTGCCAGCAGCATCGGACTAGCGGCCCCTCCGAACATCGGGGAGCTGTTTTTT. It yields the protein CASSIGLAAPPNIGELFF.

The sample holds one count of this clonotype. The CDR3, as DNA: TGTGCCAGCACCCCGGGACAGGGGTTGTGCAATCAGCCCCAGCATTTT. Translated: CASTPGQGLCNQPQHF. The chain carries TRBV6-4 and TRBJ1-5; 10 bases are a match to TRBD1. With V trimmed by 7 bases and J by 2 bases, 8 bases remained unmatched. This CDR3 has 16 residues. Germline assignment: CDR1 MRHNA and CDR2 SNTAGT.

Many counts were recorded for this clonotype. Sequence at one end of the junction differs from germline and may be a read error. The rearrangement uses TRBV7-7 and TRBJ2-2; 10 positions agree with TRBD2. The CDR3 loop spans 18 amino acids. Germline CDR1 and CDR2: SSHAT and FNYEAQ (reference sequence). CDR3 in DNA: TGTGCTAGCAGCTTAGTGGCTAGCGGGGGAGCGAACACCGGGGAGCTGTTTTTT. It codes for CASSLVASGGANTGELFF. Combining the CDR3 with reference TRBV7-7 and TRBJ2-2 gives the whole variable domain GAGVSQSPRYKVTKRGQDVTLRCDPISSHATLYWYQQALGQGPEFLTYFNYEAQPDKSGLPSDRFSAERPEGSISTLTIQRTEQRDSAMYRCASSLVASGGANTGELFFGEGSRLTVL.

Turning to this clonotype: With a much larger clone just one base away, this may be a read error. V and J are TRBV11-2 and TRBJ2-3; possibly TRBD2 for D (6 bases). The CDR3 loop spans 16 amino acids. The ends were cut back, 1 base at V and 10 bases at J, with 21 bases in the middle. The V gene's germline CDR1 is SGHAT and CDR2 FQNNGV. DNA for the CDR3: TGTGCCAGCAGCTTAGGACGGAACACGGCCGGGGAGGCGCAGTATTTT. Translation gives CASSLGRNTAGEAQYF.

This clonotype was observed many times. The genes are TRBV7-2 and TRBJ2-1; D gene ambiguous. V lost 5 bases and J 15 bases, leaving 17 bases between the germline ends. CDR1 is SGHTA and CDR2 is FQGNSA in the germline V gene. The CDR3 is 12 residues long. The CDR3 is CASSDTGPRRFF. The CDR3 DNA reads TGTGCCAGCAGCGACACCGGCCCCAGACGGTTCTTC.

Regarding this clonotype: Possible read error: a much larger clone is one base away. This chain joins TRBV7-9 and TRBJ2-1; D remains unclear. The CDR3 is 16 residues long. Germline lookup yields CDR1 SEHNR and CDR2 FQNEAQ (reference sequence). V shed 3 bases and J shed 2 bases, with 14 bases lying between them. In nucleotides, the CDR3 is TGTGCCAGCAGCTTGGTCAGGCGAAAAGCCTACAATGAGCAGTTCTTC. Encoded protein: CASSLVRRKAYNEQFF. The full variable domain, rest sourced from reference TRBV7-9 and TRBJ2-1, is DTGVSQNPRHKITKRGQNVTFRCDPISEHNRLYWYRQTLGQGPEFLTYFQNEAQLEKSRLLSDRFSAERPKGSFSTLEIQRTEQGDSAMYLCASSLVRRKAYNEQFFGPGTRLTVL.

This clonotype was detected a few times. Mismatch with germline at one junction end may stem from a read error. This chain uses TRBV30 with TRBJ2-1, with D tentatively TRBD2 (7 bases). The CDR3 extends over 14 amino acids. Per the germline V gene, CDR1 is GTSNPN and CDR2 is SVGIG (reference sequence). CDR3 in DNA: TGTGCCTGCGGGGGCGGGGCGGGAGTGGATGAGCAGCTCTTC. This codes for CACGGGAGVDEQLF.

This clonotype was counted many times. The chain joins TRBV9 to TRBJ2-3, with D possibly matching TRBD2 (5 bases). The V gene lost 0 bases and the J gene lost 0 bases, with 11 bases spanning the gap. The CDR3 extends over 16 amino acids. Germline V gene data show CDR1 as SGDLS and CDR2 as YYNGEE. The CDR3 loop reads CASSVGVGASTDTQYF. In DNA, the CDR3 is TGTGCCAGCAGCGTAGGGGTGGGAGCTAGCACAGATACGCAGTATTTT.

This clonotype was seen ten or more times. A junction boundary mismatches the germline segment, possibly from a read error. In nucleotides, the CDR3 is TGTGCTAGCAGCCGTAGCGGGGGGGCCCATGAGCAGTTCTTC. Encoded protein: CASSRSGGAHEQFF. This rearrangement joins TRBV7-7 to TRBJ2-1; 11 bases fit TRBD2. From germline, CDR1 is SSHAT and CDR2 FNYEAQ (reference sequence). The length of the CDR3 is 14 residues.

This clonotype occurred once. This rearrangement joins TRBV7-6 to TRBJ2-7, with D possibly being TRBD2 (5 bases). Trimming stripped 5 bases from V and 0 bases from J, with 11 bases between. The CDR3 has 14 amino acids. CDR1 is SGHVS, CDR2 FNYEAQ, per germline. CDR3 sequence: CASSPETSSYEQYF. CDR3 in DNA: TGTGCCAGCAGCCCAGAAACTAGCTCCTACGAGCAGTACTTC.

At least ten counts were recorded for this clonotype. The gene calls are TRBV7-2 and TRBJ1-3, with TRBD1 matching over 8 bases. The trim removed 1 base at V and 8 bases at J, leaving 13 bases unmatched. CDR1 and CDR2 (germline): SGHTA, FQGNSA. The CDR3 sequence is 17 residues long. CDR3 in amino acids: CASSLGAFAGGGHTIYF. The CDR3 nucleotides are TGTGCCAGCAGCTTAGGAGCCTTTGCAGGGGGCGGCCACACCATATATTTT.

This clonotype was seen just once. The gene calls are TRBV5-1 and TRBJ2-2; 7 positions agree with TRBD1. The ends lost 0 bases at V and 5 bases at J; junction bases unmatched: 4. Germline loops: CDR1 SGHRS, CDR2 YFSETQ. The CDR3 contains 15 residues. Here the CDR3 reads CASSLEGAVTGELFF. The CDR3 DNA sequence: TGCGCCAGCAGCTTGGAGGGGGCCGTTACCGGGGAGCTGTTTTTT. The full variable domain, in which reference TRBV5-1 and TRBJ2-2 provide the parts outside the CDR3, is KAGVTQTPRYLIKTRGQQVTLSCSPISGHRSVSWYQQTPGQGLQFLFEYFSETQRNKGNFPGRFSGRQFSNSRSEMNVSTLELGDSALYLCASSLEGAVTGELFFGEGSRLTVL.

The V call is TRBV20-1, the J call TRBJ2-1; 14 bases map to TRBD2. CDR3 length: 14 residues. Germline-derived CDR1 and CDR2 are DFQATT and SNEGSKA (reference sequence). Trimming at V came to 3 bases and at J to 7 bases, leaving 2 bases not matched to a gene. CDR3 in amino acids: CSARGTSGSNEQFF. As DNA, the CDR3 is TGCAGTGCTAGGGGGACTAGCGGGAGTAATGAGCAGTTCTTC.

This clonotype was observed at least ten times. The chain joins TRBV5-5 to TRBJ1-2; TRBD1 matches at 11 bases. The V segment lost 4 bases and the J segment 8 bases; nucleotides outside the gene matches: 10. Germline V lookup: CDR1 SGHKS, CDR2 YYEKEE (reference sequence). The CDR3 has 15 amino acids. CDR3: CASSPRTGGDGGYTF. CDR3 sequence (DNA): TGTGCCAGCAGCCCTAGGACAGGGGGCGATGGAGGCTACACCTTC.

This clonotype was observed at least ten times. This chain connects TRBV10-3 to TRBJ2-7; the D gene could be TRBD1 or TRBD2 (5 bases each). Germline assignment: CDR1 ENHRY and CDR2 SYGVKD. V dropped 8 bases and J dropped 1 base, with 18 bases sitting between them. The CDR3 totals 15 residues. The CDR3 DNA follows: TGTGCCATCCAAGACCGGGACGCAGGTTCCTACGAGCAGTACTTC. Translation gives CAIQDRDAGSYEQYF.

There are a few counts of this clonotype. The chain's CDR3 is CASSPWTSGTDTQYF. Here the CDR3 DNA reads TGTGCCAGCTCACCCTGGACTAGCGGCACAGATACGCAGTATTTT. V gene TRBV18 combines with J gene TRBJ2-3; 9 bases are a match to TRBD2. The germline CDR1 and CDR2 sequences are KGHSH and LQKENI. With V trimmed by 3 bases and J by 1 base, 2 bases remained unmatched. The CDR3 has 15 amino acids.

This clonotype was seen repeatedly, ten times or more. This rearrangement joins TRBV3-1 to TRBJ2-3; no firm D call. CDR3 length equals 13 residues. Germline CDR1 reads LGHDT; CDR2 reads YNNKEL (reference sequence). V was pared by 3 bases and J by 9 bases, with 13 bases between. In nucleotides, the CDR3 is TGTGCCAGCAGCCACATTGAATACGGCACGCAGTATTTT. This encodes CASSHIEYGTQYF.

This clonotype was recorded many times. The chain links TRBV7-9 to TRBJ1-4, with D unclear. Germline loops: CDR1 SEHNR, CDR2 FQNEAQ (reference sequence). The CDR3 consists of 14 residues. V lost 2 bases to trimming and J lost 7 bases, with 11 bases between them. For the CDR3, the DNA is TGTGCCAGCAGCTTATCTGGGGTTAGTGAAAAACTGTTTTTT. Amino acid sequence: CASSLSGVSEKLFF. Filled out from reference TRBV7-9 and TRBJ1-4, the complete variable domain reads DTGVSQNPRHKITKRGQNVTFRCDPISEHNRLYWYRQTLGQGPEFLTYFQNEAQLEKSRLLSDRFSAERPKGSFSTLEIQRTEQGDSAMYLCASSLSGVSEKLFFGSGTQLSVL.